This T cell receptor beta chain was recovered during a study of tumor-infiltrating lymphocytes in oesophageal squamous cell carcinoma. Trimming took 2 bases from V and 5 from J; bases not matched to a gene: 3. The CDR3 is 15 amino acids. CDR1 and CDR2 (germline): MNHNS, SASEGT. One entry per CDR3 protein results from TCRdb running MiXCR on the PCR reads. Of 20,000 to 25,000 distinct CDR3 sequences detected, 36% appear once; the ten largest clones hold around 10%. What was sequenced was esophageal tumor tissue. The sequence derives from a male donor with esophageal squamous cell carcinoma. The gene calls are TRBV6-1 and TRBJ2-3, with TRBD2 identical over 11 bases. CDR3 residues: CASSELAGGKDTQYF. CDR3 coding DNA: TGTGCCAGCAGTGAACTAGCGGGAGGCAAAGATACGCAGTATTTT.